These T cell receptor beta chains were read from a single sample in a study of T cell repertoires in cytomegalovirus infection. TCRdb re-called the reads with MiXCR, one entry per CDR3 protein. Of 140,000 to 150,000 distinct CDR3 sequences in the sample, over 30% were seen once. Which antigens these TCRs recognize remains unknown. The source was CD8+ T cells from cultured PBMCs, collected from culture after CMV antigen stimulation. These receptors originate from a human donor in good health (CMV status not recorded). Some clones in this sample may be carry-over from other donors' samples. Both conserved end residues are part of each CDR3. D genes are given only for firm matches. The size field is filled for only some rows; it gives once, few, many or a size class.

d_gene,v_gene,abundance,j_gene,CDR3nt,CDR3aa
-,TRBV6-2/TRBV6-3,-,TRBJ1-1,TGTGCCAGCAGCCGCACTGACAGGAGAGATGAAGCTTTCTTT,CASSRTDRRDEAFF
-,TRBV2,-,TRBJ2-7,TGTGCCAGCAGTGAAGCGCGAAGGCTGGGGTACGAGCAGTACTTC,CASSEARRLGYEQYF
-,TRBV12-3/TRBV12-4,-,TRBJ2-6,TGTGCCAGCAGTGTGGTATCTGGGGCCAACGTCCTGACTTTC,CASSVVSGANVLTF
TRBD1,TRBV7-6,-,TRBJ2-7,TGTGCCAGCAGCCCTTACTCCGGGACAGGGGCCACCTACGAGCAGTACTTC,CASSPYSGTGATYEQYF
-,TRBV5-4,-,TRBJ2-2,TGTGCCAGCAGCTTGTTAGGGGAGAACACCGGGGAGCTGTTTTTT,CASSLLGENTGELFF
TRBD2,TRBV5-1,-,TRBJ2-2,TGCGCCAGCAGCACCCCGCGAACTAGCGGGGGGGCCAGGGCCGGGGAGCTGTTTTTT,CASSTPRTSGGARAGELFF
TRBD1,TRBV27,-,TRBJ1-1,TGTGCCAGCAGTGGACAGGTCCCTTATCCCAACACTGAAGCTTTCTTT,CASSGQVPYPNTEAFF
-,TRBV12-3/TRBV12-4,-,TRBJ2-3,TGTGCCAGCAGTTTCGGTAGCGGCACAGATACGCAGTATTTT,CASSFGSGTDTQYF
-,TRBV27,few,TRBJ2-5,TGTGCCAGCAGTCTCCAGGTCTCCCTGAGAAAAGAGACCCAGTACTTC,CASSLQVSLRKETQYF
-,TRBV25-1,many,TRBJ2-2,TGTGCCAGCAGTTGGAACACCGGGGAGCTGTTTTTT,CASSWNTGELFF
-,TRBV3-1,-,TRBJ2-7,TGTGCCAGCAGCCAAGGTTACCCGGGACGCGAGCAGTACTTC,CASSQGYPGREQYF
-,TRBV5-1,-,TRBJ2-5,TGCGCCAGCAGCCCAAGGGGGACGCCGACCGGGGAGACCCAGTACTTC,CASSPRGTPTGETQYF
TRBD1,TRBV7-2,-,TRBJ1-3,TGTGCCAGCAGCATCCGACAGGGGTCCCCTGGAAACACCATATATTTT,CASSIRQGSPGNTIYF
-,TRBV27,few,TRBJ2-1,TGTGCCAGCAGTTTATCCAGGGCTGATGAGCAGTTCTTC,CASSLSRADEQFF
-,TRBV7-9,-,TRBJ2-6,TGTGCCAGCGGTCAACAAGTGAGTGGGGCCAACGTCCTGACTTTC,CASGQQVSGANVLTF
TRBD1,TRBV27,-,TRBJ1-2,TGTGCCAGCAGTTTATCGAGGACAGGGGACTATGGCTACACCTTC,CASSLSRTGDYGYTF
-,TRBV28,few,TRBJ2-7,TGTGCCAGCAGTGACTGGACCTACGAGCAGTACTTC,CASSDWTYEQYF
-,TRBV4-1,few,TRBJ2-1,TGCGCCAGCAGCCAAGGTCAGGGCTTTGAGCAGTTCTTC,CASSQGQGFEQFF
-,TRBV7-9,many,TRBJ2-4,TGTGCCAGCAGCCCCTCCGCAGACAGGTCCAAAAACATTCAGTACTTC,CASSPSADRSKNIQYF
-,TRBV7-9,many,TRBJ1-2,TGTGCCAGCAGCTTAAATACGGAAATCTATGGCTACACCTTC,CASSLNTEIYGYTF
-,TRBV6-6,few,TRBJ2-5,TGTGCCAGCAGTGCTGCTTGGCAAGAGACCCAGTACTTC,CASSAAWQETQYF
-,TRBV28,-,TRBJ2-1,TGTGCCAGTCAGGTCGGGAGCTCCTACAATGAGCAGTTCTTC,CASQVGSSYNEQFF
-,TRBV28,-,TRBJ1-1,TGTGCCAGCAGTTACAGCGTGAACACTGAAGCTTTCTTT,CASSYSVNTEAFF
TRBD2,TRBV7-2,many,TRBJ2-1,TGTGCCAGCAGCTCCACTAGCGGTCCCTACAATGAGCAGTTCTTC,CASSSTSGPYNEQFF
-,TRBV28,-,TRBJ2-3,TGTGCCAGCAGTTCCGATATTTTCACAGATACGCAGTATTTT,CASSSDIFTDTQYF
-,TRBV7-7,-,TRBJ1-1,TGTGCCAGCAGCTTAGAACAGGGAAGGAAAGCTTTCTTT,CASSLEQGRKAFF
-,TRBV2,-,TRBJ1-1,TGTGCCAGCAGTGAATCCGAGGCGGTGAACACTGAAGCTTTCTTT,CASSESEAVNTEAFF
-,TRBV5-4,-,TRBJ2-1,TGTGCCAGCACGGACGCTGGGGGATACAATGAGCAGTTCTTC,CASTDAGGYNEQFF
TRBD2,TRBV20-1,-,TRBJ2-7,TGCAGTGCCCCGGGGGGGTCCTACGAGCAGTACTTC,CSAPGGSYEQYF
TRBD1,TRBV7-8,many,TRBJ1-2,TGTGCCAGCAGCTTAGGACAGGGGGAAGGCTACACCTTC,CASSLGQGEGYTF
TRBD1,TRBV12-3/TRBV12-4,-,TRBJ2-7,TGTGCCAGCAGTTTCCCGGGACAGCACTACGAGCAGTACTTC,CASSFPGQHYEQYF
-,TRBV12-3/TRBV12-4,-,TRBJ2-1,TGTGCCAGCAGCAACCCGCAGGACGTTGAGCAGTTCTTC,CASSNPQDVEQFF
-,TRBV20-1,-,TRBJ2-7,TGCAGTGCTAGTTCAGGGTTATACGAGCAGTACTTC,CSASSGLYEQYF
TRBD1,TRBV9,-,TRBJ2-7,TGTGCCAGCAGTCTAAATCCCGGGACAGAGACCTACGAGCAGTACTTC,CASSLNPGTETYEQYF
TRBD1,TRBV7-6,few,TRBJ1-1,TGTGCCAGCAGCTTACCCCAACAGGGGGCGAACACTGAAGCTTTCTTT,CASSLPQQGANTEAFF
TRBD2,TRBV12-3/TRBV12-4,few,TRBJ2-1,TGTGCCAGCAGTTTTCTTCTTTCCGGACTAGCAGTTTACAATGAGCAGTTCTTC,CASSFLLSGLAVYNEQFF
TRBD1,TRBV20-1,few,TRBJ1-2,TGCAGTGCTAGAGATGGACCGAGGGACAGCTACAACTATGGCTACACCTTC,CSARDGPRDSYNYGYTF
-,TRBV2,few,TRBJ2-5,TGTGCCAGCATTCGGACGGAGGAAGAGACCCAGTACTTC,CASIRTEEETQYF
TRBD2,TRBV2,-,TRBJ2-5,TGTGCCAGCTTTTATTCGGACCACGGGGGGGAGACCCAGTACTTC,CASFYSDHGGETQYF
-,TRBV12-3/TRBV12-4,-,TRBJ2-1,TGTGCCAGCAGAGGAAACGGCAATGAGCAGTTCTTC,CASRGNGNEQFF
-,TRBV3-1,-,TRBJ1-5,TGTGCCAGCAGCCAGGGGCCCGGGCAGCCCCAGCATTTT,CASSQGPGQPQHF